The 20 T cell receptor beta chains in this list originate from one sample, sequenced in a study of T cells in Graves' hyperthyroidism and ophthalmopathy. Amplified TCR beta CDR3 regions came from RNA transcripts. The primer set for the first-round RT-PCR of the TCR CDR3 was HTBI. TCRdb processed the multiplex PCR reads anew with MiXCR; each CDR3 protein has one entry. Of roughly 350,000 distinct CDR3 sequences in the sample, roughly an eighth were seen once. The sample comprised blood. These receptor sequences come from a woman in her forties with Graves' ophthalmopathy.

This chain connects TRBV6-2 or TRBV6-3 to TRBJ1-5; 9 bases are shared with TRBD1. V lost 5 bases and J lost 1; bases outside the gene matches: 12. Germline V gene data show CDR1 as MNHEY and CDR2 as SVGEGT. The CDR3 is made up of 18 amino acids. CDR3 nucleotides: TGTGCCAGCAGTCCAACCCACAGGGGGCCTGAGAGCAATCAGCCCCAGCATTTT. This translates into CASSPTHRGPESNQPQHF.

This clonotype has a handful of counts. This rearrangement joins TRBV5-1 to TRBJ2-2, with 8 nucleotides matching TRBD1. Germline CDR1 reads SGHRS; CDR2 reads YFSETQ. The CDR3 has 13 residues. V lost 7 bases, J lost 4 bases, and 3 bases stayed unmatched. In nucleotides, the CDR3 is TGCGCCAGCCGACAGGGGAGCACCGGGGAGCTGTTTTTT. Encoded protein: CASRQGSTGELFF.

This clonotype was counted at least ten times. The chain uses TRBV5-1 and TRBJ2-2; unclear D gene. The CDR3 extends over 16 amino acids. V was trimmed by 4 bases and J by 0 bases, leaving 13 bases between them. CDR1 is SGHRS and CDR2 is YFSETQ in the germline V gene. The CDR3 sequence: CASSLGRTANTGELFF. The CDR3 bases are TGCGCCAGCAGCCTAGGTAGGACCGCGAACACCGGGGAGCTGTTTTTT. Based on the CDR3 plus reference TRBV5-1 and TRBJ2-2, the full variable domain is KAGVTQTPRYLIKTRGQQVTLSCSPISGHRSVSWYQQTPGQGLQFLFEYFSETQRNKGNFPGRFSGRQFSNSRSEMNVSTLELGDSALYLCASSLGRTANTGELFFGEGSRLTVL.

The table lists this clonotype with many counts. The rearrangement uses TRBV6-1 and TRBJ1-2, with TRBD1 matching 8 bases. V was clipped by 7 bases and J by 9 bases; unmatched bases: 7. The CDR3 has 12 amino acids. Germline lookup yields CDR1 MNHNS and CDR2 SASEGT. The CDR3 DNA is TGTGCCAGCAAGTGGACAGGGAGACGCTACACCTTC. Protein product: CASKWTGRRYTF.

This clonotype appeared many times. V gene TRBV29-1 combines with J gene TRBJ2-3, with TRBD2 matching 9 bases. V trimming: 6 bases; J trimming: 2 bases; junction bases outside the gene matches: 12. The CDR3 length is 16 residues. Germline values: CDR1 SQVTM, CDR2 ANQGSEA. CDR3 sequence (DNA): TGCAGCGTCGACCTAACGACTAGCGGATACACAGATACGCAGTATTTT. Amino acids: CSVDLTTSGYTDTQYF.

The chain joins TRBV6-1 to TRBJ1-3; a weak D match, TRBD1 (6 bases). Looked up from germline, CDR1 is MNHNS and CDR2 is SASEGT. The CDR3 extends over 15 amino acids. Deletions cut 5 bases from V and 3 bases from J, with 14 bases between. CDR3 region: CASSPTGLRGNTIYF. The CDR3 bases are TGTGCCAGCAGTCCCACAGGGTTGCGTGGAAACACCATATATTTT.

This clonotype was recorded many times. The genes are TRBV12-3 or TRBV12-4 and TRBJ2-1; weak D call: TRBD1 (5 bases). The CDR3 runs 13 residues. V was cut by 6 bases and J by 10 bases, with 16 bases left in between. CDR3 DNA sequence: TGTGCCAGCAGCATCCTTAGGGGATGGGAGCAGTTCTTC. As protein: CASSILRGWEQFF.

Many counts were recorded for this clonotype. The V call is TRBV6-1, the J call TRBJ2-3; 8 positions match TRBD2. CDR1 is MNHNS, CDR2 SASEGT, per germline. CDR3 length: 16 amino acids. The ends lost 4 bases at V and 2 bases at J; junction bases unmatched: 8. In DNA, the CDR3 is TGTGCCAGCAGTGGACCAAAACTAGCGGCCACAGATACGCAGTATTTT. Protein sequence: CASSGPKLAATDTQYF.

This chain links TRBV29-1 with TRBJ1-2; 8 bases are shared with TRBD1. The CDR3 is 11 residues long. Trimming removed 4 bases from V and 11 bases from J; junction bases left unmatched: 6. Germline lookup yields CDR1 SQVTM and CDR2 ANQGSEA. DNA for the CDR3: TGCAGCGTTGGTTCCAGGGGGCAGTACACCTTC. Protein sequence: CSVGSRGQYTF.

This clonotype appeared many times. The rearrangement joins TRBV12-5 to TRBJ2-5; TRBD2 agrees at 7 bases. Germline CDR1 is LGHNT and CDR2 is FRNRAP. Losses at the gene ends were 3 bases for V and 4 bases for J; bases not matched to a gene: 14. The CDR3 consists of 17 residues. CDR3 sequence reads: CASGFFRDDLAGETQYF. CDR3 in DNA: TGTGCTAGTGGTTTTTTTCGGGACGACTTAGCGGGAGAGACCCAGTACTTC.

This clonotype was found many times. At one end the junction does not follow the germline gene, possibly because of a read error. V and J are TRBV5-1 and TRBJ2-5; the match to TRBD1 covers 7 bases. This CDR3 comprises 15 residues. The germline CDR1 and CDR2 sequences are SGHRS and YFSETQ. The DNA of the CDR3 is TGCGCCAGCACCAAATCCGGGACAGACCAGGAGACCCAGTACTTC. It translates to CASTKSGTDQETQYF.

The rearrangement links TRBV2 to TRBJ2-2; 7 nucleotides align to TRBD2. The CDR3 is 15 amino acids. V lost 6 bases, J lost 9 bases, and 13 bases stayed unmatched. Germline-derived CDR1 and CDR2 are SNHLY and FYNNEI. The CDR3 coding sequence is TGTGCCAGCAGCCACCCGGGACTATATTCCTGGGAGCTGTTTTTT. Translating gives CASSHPGLYSWELFF. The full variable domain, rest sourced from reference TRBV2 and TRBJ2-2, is EPEVTQTPSHQVTQMGQEVILRCVPISNHLYFYWYRQILGQKVEFLVSFYNNEISEKSEIFDDQFSVERPDGSNFTLKIRSTKLEDSAMYFCASSHPGLYSWELFFGEGSRLTVL.

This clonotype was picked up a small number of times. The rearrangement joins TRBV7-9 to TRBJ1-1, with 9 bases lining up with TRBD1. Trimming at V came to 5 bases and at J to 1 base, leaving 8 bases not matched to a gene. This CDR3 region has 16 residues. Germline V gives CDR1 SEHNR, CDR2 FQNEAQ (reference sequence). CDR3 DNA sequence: TGTGCCAGCAGCCAACCGGGACAGGGTTGGAACACTGAAGCTTTCTTT. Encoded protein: CASSQPGQGWNTEAFF.

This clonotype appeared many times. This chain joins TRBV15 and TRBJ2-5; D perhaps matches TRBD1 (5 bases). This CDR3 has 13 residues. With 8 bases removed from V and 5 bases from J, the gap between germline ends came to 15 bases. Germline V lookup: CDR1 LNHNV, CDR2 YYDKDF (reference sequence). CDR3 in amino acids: CATAKRGMETQYF. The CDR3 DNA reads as TGTGCCACCGCTAAAAGGGGTATGGAGACCCAGTACTTC. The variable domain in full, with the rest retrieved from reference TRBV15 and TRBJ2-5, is DAMVIQNPRYQVTQFGKPVTLSCSQTLNHNVMYWYQQKSSQAPKLLFHYYDKDFNNEADTPDNFQSRRPNTSFCFLDIRSPGLGDTAMYLCATAKRGMETQYFGPGTRLLVL.

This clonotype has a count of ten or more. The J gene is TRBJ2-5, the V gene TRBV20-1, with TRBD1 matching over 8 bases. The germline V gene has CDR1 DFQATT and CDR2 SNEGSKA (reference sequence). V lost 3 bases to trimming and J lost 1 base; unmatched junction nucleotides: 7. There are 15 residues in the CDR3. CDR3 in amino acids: CSASQLGQAQETQYF. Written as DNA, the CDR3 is TGCAGTGCTAGTCAGTTGGGACAGGCCCAAGAGACCCAGTACTTC.

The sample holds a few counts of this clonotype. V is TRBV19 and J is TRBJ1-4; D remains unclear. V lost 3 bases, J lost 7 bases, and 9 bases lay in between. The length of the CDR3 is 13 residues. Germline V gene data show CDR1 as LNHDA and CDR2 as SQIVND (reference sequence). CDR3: CASSMSRIEKLFF. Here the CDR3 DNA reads TGTGCCAGTAGTATGTCCCGGATTGAAAAACTGTTTTTT. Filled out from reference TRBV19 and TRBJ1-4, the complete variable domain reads DGGITQSPKYLFRKEGQNVTLSCEQNLNHDAMYWYRQDPGQGLRLIYYSQIVNDFQKGDIAEGYSVSREKKESFPLTVTSAQKNPTAFYLCASSMSRIEKLFFGSGTQLSVL.

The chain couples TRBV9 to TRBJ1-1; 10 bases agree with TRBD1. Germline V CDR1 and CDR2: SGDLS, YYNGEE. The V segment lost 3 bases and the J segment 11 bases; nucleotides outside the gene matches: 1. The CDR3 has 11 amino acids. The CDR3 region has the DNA TGTGCCAGCAGCGGGGGACAGGGGGCTTTCTTT. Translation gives CASSGGQGAFF.

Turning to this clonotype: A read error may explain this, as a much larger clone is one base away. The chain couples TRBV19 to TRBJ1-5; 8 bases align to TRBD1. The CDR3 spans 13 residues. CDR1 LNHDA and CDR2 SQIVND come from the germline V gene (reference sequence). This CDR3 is CASSTGGWQPQRF. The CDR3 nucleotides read TGTGCCAGTAGTACAGGGGGCTGGCAGCCCCAGCGTTTT. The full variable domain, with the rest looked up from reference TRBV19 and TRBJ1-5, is DGGITQSPKYLFRKEGQNVTLSCEQNLNHDAMYWYRQDPGQGLRLIYYSQIVNDFQKGDIAEGYSVSREKKESFPLTVTSAQKNPTAFYLCASSTGGWQPQRFGDGTRLSIL.

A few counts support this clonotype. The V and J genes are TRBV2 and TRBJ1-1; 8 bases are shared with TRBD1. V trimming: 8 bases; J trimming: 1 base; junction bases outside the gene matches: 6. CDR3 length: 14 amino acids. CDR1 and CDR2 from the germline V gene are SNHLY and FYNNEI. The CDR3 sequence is CASDSTGGNTEAFF. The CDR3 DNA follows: TGTGCCAGCGACTCTACAGGGGGGAACACTGAAGCTTTCTTT.

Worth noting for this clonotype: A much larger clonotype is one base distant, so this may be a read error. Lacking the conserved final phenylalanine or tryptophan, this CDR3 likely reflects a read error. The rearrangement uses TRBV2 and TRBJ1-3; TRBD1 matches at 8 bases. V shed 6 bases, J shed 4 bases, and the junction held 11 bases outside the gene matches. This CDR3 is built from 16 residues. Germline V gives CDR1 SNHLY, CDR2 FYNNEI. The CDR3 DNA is TGTGCCAGCAGGGAGTCCAGGGGGCAGAGGGGAAACACCATATATCTT. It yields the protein CASRESRGQRGNTIYL.